The clone carrying this TCR beta chain occurred many times. The target antigen is unknown. Scientists made TCR beta libraries using quantitative 5'-RACE with molecular barcodes. TCRdb reprocessed the 5' RACE reads via MiXCR and lists one record per CDR3 protein. The sample includes about 130,000 distinct CDR3 sequences, roughly 8.8% of them seen just once. The record originates from a study of CD8 T cells in ankylosing spondylitis. Study-wide points: Earlier literature documents some of the motif variants in reactive arthritis synovial fluid and blood. Characteristic, it appeared, of ankylosing spondylitis blood was a TCR beta motif of roughly 8 highly homologous variants.

The length of the CDR3 is 13 residues. The ends were cut back, 7 bases at V and 1 base at J, with 9 bases in the middle. Germline V gene lookup returns CDR1 SGHVS and CDR2 FQNEAQ. Sequenced material: blood, either unsorted or a sorted T cell fraction (not recorded which). The clonotype comes from a male donor with ankylosing spondylitis or in good health (not recorded which). V is TRBV7-8 and J is TRBJ2-3; D gene uncertain. CDR3 amino acids: CASKDYGTDTQYF. CDR3 nucleotides: TGTGCCAGCAAGGATTATGGCACAGATACGCAGTATTTT.